The sequence of this TCR beta chain was determined in a study of OX40 agonist ivuxolimab in advanced cancers. Regarding the study as a whole: Clonal expansion from baseline to week 6 occurred in both CD4+ and CD8+ T cells. Compared with CD4+, CD8+ T cells on average had more expanded clones.

Notes on this clone: Its antigen is unidentified.

The protocol was immunoSEQ multiplex PCR, while the TCRdb copy is restricted to in-frame clones and leaves out a portion. The table includes 60,000 to 100,000 clones, 92% detected once. This CDR3 region has 13 residues. V dropped 4 bases and J dropped 7 bases, with 17 bases sitting between them. The germline V gene has CDR1 SQVTM and CDR2 ANQGSEA. The genes are TRBV29-1 and TRBJ2-7; tentatively, D is TRBD1 or TRBD2 (5 bases each). The clonotype comes from an adult with an advanced solid tumor such as melanoma, head and neck, liver or kidney cancer. The sample consisted of CD4+ or CD8+ T cells sorted from blood, taken in a trial of the OX40 agonist ivuxolimab. CDR3 sequence: CSVAGTRWGEQYF. The CDR3 DNA sequence: TGCAGCGTTGCTGGCACCAGATGGGGGGAGCAGTACTTC.